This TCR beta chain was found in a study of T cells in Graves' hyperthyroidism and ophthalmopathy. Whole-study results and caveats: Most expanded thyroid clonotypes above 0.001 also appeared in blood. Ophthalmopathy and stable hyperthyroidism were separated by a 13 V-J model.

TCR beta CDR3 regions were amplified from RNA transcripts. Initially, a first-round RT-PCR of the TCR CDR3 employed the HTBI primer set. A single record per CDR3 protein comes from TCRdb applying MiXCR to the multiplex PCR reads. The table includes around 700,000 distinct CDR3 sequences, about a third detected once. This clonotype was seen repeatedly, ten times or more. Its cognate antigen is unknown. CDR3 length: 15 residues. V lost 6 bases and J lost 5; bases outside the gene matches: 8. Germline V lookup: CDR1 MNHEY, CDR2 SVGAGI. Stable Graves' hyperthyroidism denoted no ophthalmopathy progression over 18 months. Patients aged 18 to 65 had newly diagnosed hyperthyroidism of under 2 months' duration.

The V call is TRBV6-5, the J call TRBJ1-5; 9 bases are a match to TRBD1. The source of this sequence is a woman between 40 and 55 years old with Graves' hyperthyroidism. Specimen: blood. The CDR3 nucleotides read TGTGCCAGCAGAACGGACAGGGGCGGTCATCAGCCCCAGCATTTT. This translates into CASRTDRGGHQPQHF.